The T cell receptor beta chain described here comes from a study of blood T cells in healthy people across ages (dated by TCRdb to about 2015). Background on the whole study: In model experiments, template switching captured roughly one uniquely barcoded TCR beta cDNA molecule for every two T cells. Age-related changes in TCR beta repertoire diversity were measured in the study by deep sequencing normalized with unique cDNA molecular identifiers. Four age groups were formed from the donors: young (average approximately 15 years), middle-aged (approximately 40), aged (62) and long-lived (more than 75). To avoid experimental bias, donors of different ages were randomly spread across the sequencing lanes. Using the same blood draw, the study looked at two additional independent replicas of 1 million unique cDNA reads for two donors, one aged 18 to 30 and the other aged 80 or older. Here is what the overall study found, with its caveats: Observed TCR beta diversity per million T cells fell roughly linearly with age, and a significant reduction was already apparent by age roughly 40. A strong correlation was found between observed TCR beta diversity and the percentage of naive T cells measured by flow cytometry. Total diversity estimates from one million sequenced T cells were considered lower bounds and underestimates. The long-lived group showed more naive CD4+ T cells, fewer expanded clones and increased TCR diversity than the aged group, suggesting age selection. Because profiling used bulk unsorted PBMCs, naive and antigen-experienced compartments could not be compared conclusively. Because donor CMV infection status was unknown, age-related changes in expanded clonotypes were potentially confounded.

Libraries were constructed by 5' RACE. The instrument was an Illumina HiSeq 2500. A second PCR of roughly 7 to 11 cycles was performed with a sample-barcoded 5' primer and a J-beta primer mix. A template-switch 5' adaptor carrying 12 random nucleotides introduced a unique molecular identifier onto each TCR beta cDNA molecule. Each sample yielded at least 3 million CDR3-containing paired-end reads. All of the RNA was converted into first-strand cDNA using the Mint cDNA synthesis kit, with a TRBC-specific oligonucleotide serving as the primer. Following uracil-DNA glycosylase treatment, a first 18-cycle PCR with universal primers M1SS and BC2_uni_R was performed on all cDNA. Turning to the authors' computational methods: For normalization, 1 million high-quality reads, each with a distinct molecular identifier, were randomly selected from each sample. Instead of being binned into consensus sequences, reads with shared molecular identifiers were discarded. MiTCR, with a Q25 quality threshold and the strictest error-elimination algorithm, was used for CDR3 identification, clonotype clustering and error correction. A nonparametric unseen species model with Euler transformation was used to estimate lower-bound total TCR beta diversity. TCRdb reprocessing: public reads trimmed at Q25 with fastp, clones called with MiXCR, in-frame beta chains kept. Rows matching on CDR3 protein sequence are summarized as one entry with the most common DNA and genes. The V and J calls and clone size are TCRdb's, not the authors'. For this sample the table gives around 970,000 distinct CDR3 sequences, of which about 53% were detected only once. The ten largest clones add up to around 21% of the sample.

Systemically healthy Caucasian individuals from Russia, around 38 in total and aged roughly 6 to 95 years, were included as donors. Each donor gave roughly 9 milliliters of peripheral blood, drawn into EDTA-treated Vacutainer tubes. PBMCs were isolated by Ficoll-Paque density-gradient centrifugation, with at least 7 million obtained per sample. Total RNA, at least 5 micrograms per sample, was extracted from PBMCs with Trizol reagent. For every donor, flow cytometry on a PBMC aliquot measured the percentage of naive CD45RAhigh/CD27high T cells. This clonotype occurred a few times. Its antigen specificity is not known. No per-base quality is available; no much larger clone lies one base away. Input material: blood. The receptor's source is a woman in her fifties or sixties in good health.

This receptor has the CDR3 CASSLYWGRDRVREQYF. The bases read TGTGCCAGCAGTTTATATTGGGGTAGGGACAGGGTGCGCGAGCAGTACTTC. The rearrangement combines TRBV28 with TRBJ2-7, and TRBD1 aligns with 9 junction nucleotides. The CDR3 has 17 amino acids, counting the end cysteine and phenylalanine. Only the CDR3 DNA is retained, 51 bases long and in frame from the first base. Trimming accounts for 1 base at V and 6 bases at J, while the number of junction bases matched to no gene is 13. The germline V gene yields MDHEN for CDR1 and SYDVKM for CDR2.